These T cell receptor beta chains were read from a single sample in a study of cytomegalovirus exposure and HLA in healthy donors. Data came from immunoSEQ multiplex PCR; TCRdb stores just in-frame clones and leaves some out. The sample includes 200,000 to 250,000 clones, over 70% of them seen just once. Sequenced material: PBMCs. The receptor source for this set is a woman aged 25 to 39 in good health and CMV-seropositive. Both conserved end residues are part of each CDR3. The order of the fields is J gene, D gene, clone size, V gene, CDR3 DNA, CDR3 protein. A D gene is named only where the DNA matches it firmly. Size values are once, few and many counts, or a class for expanded clones, and some rows have none.

J: TRBJ2-2
D: TRBD2
size: many
V: TRBV6-4
DNA: TGTGCCAGCAGTGAAGCGGGAGACACCGGGGAGCTGTTTTTT
CDR3: CASSEAGDTGELFF

J: TRBJ1-4
D: TRBD1
size: .
V: TRBV5-6
DNA: TGTGCCAGCAGCTTGGCGACAGGGGCTAATGAAAAACTGTTTTTT
CDR3: CASSLATGANEKLFF

J: TRBJ1-5
D: TRBD1
size: .
V: TRBV28
DNA: TGTGCCAGCAGTTCCCTGGGGGGGACAGGGGTCCAGCCCCAGCATTTT
CDR3: CASSSLGGTGVQPQHF

J: TRBJ2-5
D: .
size: .
V: TRBV7-8
DNA: TGTGCCAGCAGTCCGGCCCCACGGGGAGACAAGACCCAGTACTTC
CDR3: CASSPAPRGDKTQYF

J: TRBJ1-2
D: TRBD1
size: .
V: TRBV5-4
DNA: TGTGCCAGCAGCCGGGACAGGGCGAACTATGGCTACACCTTC
CDR3: CASSRDRANYGYTF

J: TRBJ1-2
D: .
size: .
V: TRBV28
DNA: TGTGCCAGCAGTCCCCCGAGTTTGGGAAAAGATGGCTACACCTTC
CDR3: CASSPPSLGKDGYTF

J: TRBJ1-4
D: .
size: .
V: TRBV19
DNA: TGTGCCAGTAGTATAAGGGTTGGAGACTTCCATGAAAAACTGTTTTTT
CDR3: CASSIRVGDFHEKLFF

J: TRBJ2-7
D: .
size: .
V: TRBV30
DNA: TGTGCCTGGAGAGGTACAGGCGGTTTCTACGAGCAGTACTTC
CDR3: CAWRGTGGFYEQYF

J: TRBJ2-7
D: .
size: .
V: TRBV2
DNA: TGTGCCAGCAGTGGCCCTTGGAGTTTGCAGTACTTC
CDR3: CASSGPWSLQYF

J: TRBJ1-1
D: .
size: .
V: TRBV28
DNA: TGTGCCAGCAGTTGGCAGGGTTCTGAAGCTTTCTTT
CDR3: CASSWQGSEAFF

J: TRBJ1-5
D: .
size: .
V: TRBV19
DNA: TGTGCCAGTAGAGGGGGTGATAGCAATCAGCCCCAGCATTTT
CDR3: CASRGGDSNQPQHF

J: TRBJ1-2
D: TRBD1
size: .
V: TRBV6-5
DNA: TGTGCCAGCAGCCGTGAAGGGACAGGGTTCTATGGCTACACCTTC
CDR3: CASSREGTGFYGYTF

J: TRBJ2-7
D: TRBD2
size: .
V: TRBV7-7
DNA: TGTGCTAGCAGCCCGGGGGGGAGCTCCTACGAGCAGTACTTC
CDR3: CASSPGGSSYEQYF

J: TRBJ2-7
D: .
size: .
V: TRBV16
DNA: TGTGCCAGCAGCCTAATCGGGGGTAATTGGGCCTACGAGCAGTACTTC
CDR3: CASSLIGGNWAYEQYF

J: TRBJ2-5
D: TRBD2
size: .
V: TRBV5-6
DNA: TGTGCCAGCAGCTTGGATCGCGGGGAGGGCCGCCAAGAGACCCAGTACTTC
CDR3: CASSLDRGEGRQETQYF

J: TRBJ2-6
D: .
size: .
V: TRBV6-5
DNA: TGTGCCAGCAGCTACCTGACCCTGGGAGGGGCCAACGTCCTGACTTTC
CDR3: CASSYLTLGGANVLTF

J: TRBJ2-3
D: .
size: .
V: TRBV2
DNA: TGTGCCAGCAGTGAGGAAGATACGCAGTATTTT
CDR3: CASSEEDTQYF

J: TRBJ1-2
D: .
size: few
V: TRBV2
DNA: TGTGCCAGCAGGATACGGACCGGGCGAGACGACACCTTC
CDR3: CASRIRTGRDDTF

J: TRBJ1-1
D: TRBD1
size: .
V: TRBV27
DNA: TGTGCCAGCAGTCTACAGGGGTGGTATGGCACTGAAGCTTTCTTT
CDR3: CASSLQGWYGTEAFF

J: TRBJ2-7
D: .
size: .
V: TRBV5-6
DNA: TGTGCCAGCAGCCGCCCAACTGGCTACGAGCAGTACTTC
CDR3: CASSRPTGYEQYF

J: TRBJ2-1
D: TRBD2
size: .
V: TRBV19
DNA: TGTGCCAGTAGTATGGCTAGCGGGAGATATGAGCAGTTCTTC
CDR3: CASSMASGRYEQFF

J: TRBJ1-1
D: .
size: .
V: TRBV30
DNA: TGTGCCTGGAGTGTTAACCGGGCTGTTGAAGCTTTCTTT
CDR3: CAWSVNRAVEAFF

J: TRBJ2-7
D: TRBD2
size: once
V: TRBV6-1
DNA: TGTGCCAGCAGTGAAGTCAGTCGGACTAGCTACGAGCAGTACTTC
CDR3: CASSEVSRTSYEQYF

J: TRBJ2-5
D: TRBD2
size: .
V: TRBV28
DNA: TGTGCCAGCAGTCCTGCCGCAAGCTTCGGGACTAGCGGGCACCAAGAGACCCAGTACTTC
CDR3: CASSPAASFGTSGHQETQYF

J: TRBJ1-1
D: .
size: .
V: TRBV7-6
DNA: TGTGCCAGCAGCTCGGACAGGAACACTGAAGCTTTCTTT
CDR3: CASSSDRNTEAFF

J: TRBJ2-2
D: .
size: .
V: TRBV12-5
DNA: TGTGCTAGTGGTTTCGTCCCGGGACGGCCGAACACCGGGGAGCTGTTTTTT
CDR3: CASGFVPGRPNTGELFF

J: TRBJ2-7
D: TRBD1
size: .
V: TRBV4-3
DNA: TGCGCCAGCAGCCAAGAGACCGGGACAGGTTATGTCGAGCAGTACTTC
CDR3: CASSQETGTGYVEQYF

J: TRBJ1-4
D: TRBD1
size: once
V: TRBV6-5
DNA: TGTGCCAGCAGCTGGGACAGGGAGAGTGAAAAACTGTTTTTT
CDR3: CASSWDRESEKLFF

J: TRBJ2-7
D: .
size: .
V: TRBV7-9
DNA: TGTGCCAGCAGTCAGGACCGGTTACGGGAGCAGTACTTC
CDR3: CASSQDRLREQYF

J: TRBJ2-2
D: .
size: .
V: TRBV6-1
DNA: TGTGCCAGCAGTGAAGTGCTGGGTACCGGGGAGCTGTTTTTT
CDR3: CASSEVLGTGELFF

J: TRBJ2-3
D: .
size: .
V: TRBV6-4
DNA: TGTGCCAGCAGTTATACTAGTTCGGGCACAGATACGCAGTATTTT
CDR3: CASSYTSSGTDTQYF

J: TRBJ2-3
D: TRBD1
size: few
V: TRBV5-1
DNA: TGCGCCAGCAGCTTTGGGGCAGGGGGTTCAGATACGCAGTATTTT
CDR3: CASSFGAGGSDTQYF

J: TRBJ2-1
D: TRBD2
size: .
V: TRBV30
DNA: TGTGCCTTTGGGACTAGCCGCCATGAGCAGTTCTTC
CDR3: CAFGTSRHEQFF

J: TRBJ1-4
D: .
size: few
V: TRBV2
DNA: TGTGCCAGCAGGAAAAGCGACCGGGGGGAAAAACTGTTTTTT
CDR3: CASRKSDRGEKLFF

J: TRBJ2-3
D: .
size: once
V: TRBV2
DNA: TGTGCCAGCGTTCTTAGCTTTGCCGATACGCAGTATTTT
CDR3: CASVLSFADTQYF

J: TRBJ2-7
D: TRBD2
size: .
V: TRBV7-9
DNA: TGTGCCAGCAGCTTAGTTCGGCTAGCGGGAGGGCCTGGTATCGAGCAGTACTTC
CDR3: CASSLVRLAGGPGIEQYF

J: TRBJ2-6
D: .
size: .
V: TRBV5-1
DNA: TGCGCCAGCAGCTTGGGAACTCTGACTGGGGCCAACGTCCTGACTTTC
CDR3: CASSLGTLTGANVLTF

J: TRBJ1-5
D: TRBD1
size: few
V: TRBV2
DNA: TGTGCCAGCAGTGTCCACAGGGGAAACCAGCCCCAGCATTTT
CDR3: CASSVHRGNQPQHF

J: TRBJ2-5
D: TRBD1
size: .
V: TRBV27
DNA: TGTGCCAGCAGTGCAGGACAGGGGGCGTTTAAAGAGACCCAGTACTTC
CDR3: CASSAGQGAFKETQYF

J: TRBJ1-1
D: .
size: .
V: TRBV11-2
DNA: TGTGCCAGCAGCTTAGTTTCTGTGAACACTGAAGCTTTCTTT
CDR3: CASSLVSVNTEAFF

J: TRBJ2-5
D: .
size: once
V: TRBV7-2
DNA: TGTGCCAGCAGCCCCAGGGTCCGCGAGACCCAGTACTTC
CDR3: CASSPRVRETQYF

J: TRBJ2-7
D: .
size: .
V: TRBV4-2
DNA: TGTGCCGCCGGGCGAGATTTCGGCTCCTACGAGCAGTACTTC
CDR3: CAAGRDFGSYEQYF